The clone carrying this TCR beta chain is categorized as medium-sized. Antigen unknown. The data were taken from a study of T cell repertoires in cytomegalovirus infection. About the study: Alongside well-studied HLA-B-restricted CMV epitopes, recently identified HLA-C-restricted CMV epitopes were also used.

TCRdb re-called the reads with MiXCR, one entry per CDR3 protein. This table has 95,000 to 150,000 distinct CDR3 sequences, more than 30% appearing once. Germline V gene lookup returns CDR1 MDHEN and CDR2 SYDVKM. The V end lost 4 bases, the J end lost 1 base, and 17 bases lay between the germline ends. This CDR3 has 16 residues. The sequence was obtained from a human donor in good health (CMV status not recorded). Some clones in this sample may be carry-over from other donors' samples. The rearrangement uses TRBV28 and TRBJ2-7, with TRBD2 as a possible D gene (6 bases). The sequencing here drew on CD8+ T cells from cultured PBMCs, taken from culture after CMV antigen stimulation. CDR3 in amino acids: CASSSRILGGSYEQYF. CDR3 coding DNA: TGTGCCAGCAGTTCAAGGATCCTCGGGGGATCCTACGAGCAGTACTTC.